The present T cell receptor (beta chain) was sequenced within a study of shared clonotypes between healthy human individuals. Germline CDR1 and CDR2: MDHEN and SYDVKM. Trimming removed 5 bases at V and 0 bases at J, with 20 bases between. There are 18 residues in the CDR3. A word on this clone: Its antigen is unidentified.

Broader study findings: The study found lower generation probabilities in non-shared clonotypes than in those shared by all four donors.

Terminally differentiated effector memory CD45RA+ cells were left out of the naive CD8 fraction, which was CD45RO-negative and positively selected for CCR7. At a deep level, the assay was run. Assay used: immunoSEQ multiplex PCR; TCRdb lists only in-frame clones, some missing. Among some 2,100,000 clones listed, 93% were seen once. This TCR was recovered from a man aged 18 to 29 in good health. Some clones in this sample may be carry-over from other donors' samples. This chain connects TRBV28 to TRBJ2-4; possible D gene TRBD1, 6 bases. Sequenced: naive CD8+ T cells from PBMCs. As DNA, the CDR3 is TGTGCCAGCAGTAAGGGACACCTAGGGAAGCTAGCCAAAAACATTCAGTACTTC. This sequence encodes CASSKGHLGKLAKNIQYF.